These 3 T cell receptor beta chains were sequenced from one sample in a study of cytomegalovirus exposure and HLA in healthy donors. PCR used 60 Vbeta primers and 13 Jbeta primers. The protocol was immunoSEQ multiplex PCR, while the TCRdb copy is restricted to in-frame clones and leaves out a portion. The sample has approximately 190,000 clones; 81% are singletons. Sequenced material: PBMCs. These TCRs come from a man aged 40-55 years in good health and CMV-seropositive.

The chain carries TRBV9 and TRBJ2-3, with TRBD2 matching over 10 bases. J was trimmed by 1 base and V by 3 bases; bases with no gene match: 5. CDR1 is SGDLS, CDR2 YYNGEE, per germline. CDR3 length: 16 residues. The CDR3 loop is CASSEASGGRTDTQYF. The CDR3 region has the DNA TGTGCCAGCAGCGAAGCTAGCGGGGGCCGCACAGATACGCAGTATTTT.

The chain is built from TRBV9 and TRBJ1-4; no definite D call. The CDR3 has 13 amino acids. Trimming stripped 6 bases from V and 8 bases from J, with 14 bases between. CDR1 and CDR2 (germline): SGDLS, YYNGEE. The CDR3 DNA is TGTGCCAGCAAGTCCGCCGGCGGGGAAAAACTGTTTTTT. Translating gives CASKSAGGEKLFF.

The sample holds one count of this clone. This chain uses TRBV11-3 with TRBJ2-1, with D possibly TRBD2 on 6 matching bases. This CDR3 has 14 residues. CDR1 is SGHNT and CDR2 is YENEEA in the germline V gene. V was pared by 1 base and J by 6 bases, with 10 bases between. The CDR3 coding sequence is TGTGCCAGCAGCTTAGGTGGGCGGGGCAATGAGCAGTTCTTC. Its translation: CASSLGGRGNEQFF. Full variable domain (missing parts from reference TRBV11-3 and TRBJ2-1): EAGVVQSPRYKIIEKKQPVAFWCNPISGHNTLYWYLQNLGQGPELLIRYENEEAVDDSQLPKDRFSAERLKGVDSTLKIQPAELGDSAVYLCASSLGGRGNEQFFGPGTRLTVL.